This T cell receptor (beta chain) derives from a study of early T cells in non-severe SARS-CoV-2 infection. Study background: Chains were not paired, and sequencing was done on bulk RNA from unsorted whole blood.

Concerning this clonotype itself: Antigen specificity is unknown.

Attachment of unique molecular identifiers to individual cDNA molecules was performed. TCRdb reanalysed the 5' RACE reads using MiXCR and keeps one entry per CDR3 protein. The data hold fewer than 60,000 distinct CDR3 sequences, with 9.5% to 12% observed a single time. CDR3 size: 14 residues. The V end was cut by 7 bases, the J end by 7 bases, with 14 bases between. CDR1 is MNHNY, CDR2 SVGAGI, per germline (reference sequence). Points from the study as a whole: A preference for anti-spike CD8 responses marked VDJdb matching, which missed private and CD4 specificities.

The sequencing sample was made of whole blood. The V call is TRBV6-6, the J call TRBJ1-6; D is possibly TRBD1 (6 bases). This sequence was found in an adult who was a healthcare worker with PCR-confirmed SARS-CoV-2 infection or an uninfected control (not recorded which). Here the CDR3 DNA reads TGTGCCAGCACTTTTTTGGACAGCAATTCACCCCTCCACTTT. Residues: CASTFLDSNSPLHF.